Listed here is a single T cell receptor beta chain. The antigen is unknown. The data were taken from a study of identical twins. Study-level results: Without tracking the same donors, conclusions rested on cross-sectional statistical analysis. High-abundance cord blood beta clonotypes had fewer insertions; memory repertoires showed none.

V was clipped by 7 bases and J by 6 bases, with 13 bases between them. The V gene's germline CDR1 is SQVTM and CDR2 ANQGSEA. The CDR3 loop spans 11 amino acids. Every one of the donors was a healthy Caucasian. Each cDNA held unique molecular identifiers, and template switching gave it a universal primer site. TCRdb processed the 5' RACE reads anew with MiXCR; each CDR3 protein has one entry. This sample has approximately 600,000 distinct CDR3 sequences, with under 8.5% found just once. These same records also appear under a second study, on yellow fever vaccine responses in identical twins.

This TCR was recovered from a young woman in good health. Sequencing was performed on PBMCs. The genes are TRBV29-1 and TRBJ2-7, with D possibly being TRBD1 or TRBD2 (5 bases each). DNA for the CDR3: TGCAGCGCCGGGACCTCGGGCGAGCAGTACTTC. This sequence encodes CSAGTSGEQYF.